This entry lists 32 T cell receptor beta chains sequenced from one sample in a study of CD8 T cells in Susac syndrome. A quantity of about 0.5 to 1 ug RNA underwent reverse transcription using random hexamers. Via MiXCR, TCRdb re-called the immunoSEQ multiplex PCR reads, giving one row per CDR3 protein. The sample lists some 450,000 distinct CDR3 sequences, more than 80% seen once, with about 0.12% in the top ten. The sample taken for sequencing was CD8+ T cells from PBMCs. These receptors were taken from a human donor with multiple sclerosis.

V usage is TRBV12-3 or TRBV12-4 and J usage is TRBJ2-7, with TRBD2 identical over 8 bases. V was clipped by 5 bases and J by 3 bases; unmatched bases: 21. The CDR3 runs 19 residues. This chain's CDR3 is CASSAPREGGMVTFYEQYF. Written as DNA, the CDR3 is TGTGCCAGCAGTGCTCCTCGGGAGGGCGGAATGGTTACTTTCTACGAGCAGTACTTC.

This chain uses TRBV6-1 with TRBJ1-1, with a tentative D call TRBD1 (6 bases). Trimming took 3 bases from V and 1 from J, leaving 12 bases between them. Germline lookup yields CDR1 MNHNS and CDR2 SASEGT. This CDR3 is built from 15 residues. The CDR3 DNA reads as TGTGCCAGCAGTGACCTCAGGACAGCGAACACTGAAGCTTTCTTT. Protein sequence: CASSDLRTANTEAFF.

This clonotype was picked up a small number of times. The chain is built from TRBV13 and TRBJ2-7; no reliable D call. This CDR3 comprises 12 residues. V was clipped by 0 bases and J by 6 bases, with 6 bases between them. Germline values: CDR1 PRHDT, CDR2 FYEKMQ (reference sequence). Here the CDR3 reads CASSLGGFEQYF. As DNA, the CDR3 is TGTGCCAGCAGCTTAGGAGGGTTCGAGCAGTACTTC.

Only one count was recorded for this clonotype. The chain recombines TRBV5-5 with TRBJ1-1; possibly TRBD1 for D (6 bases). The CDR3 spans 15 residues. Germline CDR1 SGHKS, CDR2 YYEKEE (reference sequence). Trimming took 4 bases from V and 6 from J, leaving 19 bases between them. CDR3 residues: CASSDIGGGAAEAFF. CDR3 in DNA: TGTGCCAGCAGCGATATTGGCGGGGGCGCGGCTGAAGCTTTCTTT. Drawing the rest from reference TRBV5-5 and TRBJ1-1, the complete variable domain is DAGVTQSPTHLIKTRGQQVTLRCSPISGHKSVSWYQQVLGQGPQFIFQYYEKEERGRGNFPDRFSARQFPNYSSELNVNALLLGDSALYLCASSDIGGGAAEAFFGQGTRLTVV.

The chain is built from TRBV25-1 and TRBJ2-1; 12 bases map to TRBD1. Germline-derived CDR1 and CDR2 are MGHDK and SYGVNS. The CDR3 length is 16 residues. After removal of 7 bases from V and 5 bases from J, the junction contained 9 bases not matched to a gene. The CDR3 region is CASTQPGTGGHNEQFF. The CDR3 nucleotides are TGTGCCAGCACTCAACCCGGGACAGGGGGCCACAATGAGCAGTTCTTC.

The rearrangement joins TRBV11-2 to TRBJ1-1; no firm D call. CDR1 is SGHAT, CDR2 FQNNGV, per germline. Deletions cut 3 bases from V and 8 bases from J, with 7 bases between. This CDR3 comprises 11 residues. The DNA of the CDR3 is TGTGCCAGCAGCTTGATCGGAGAAGCTTTCTTT. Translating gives CASSLIGEAFF.

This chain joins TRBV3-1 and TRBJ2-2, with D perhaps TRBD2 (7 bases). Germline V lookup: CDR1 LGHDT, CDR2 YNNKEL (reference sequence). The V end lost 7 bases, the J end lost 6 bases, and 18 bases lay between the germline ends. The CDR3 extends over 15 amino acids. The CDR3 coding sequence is TGTGCCAGCACCCCAAGGGGGGGGCTTTCCGGGGAGCTGTTTTTT. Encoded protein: CASTPRGGLSGELFF.

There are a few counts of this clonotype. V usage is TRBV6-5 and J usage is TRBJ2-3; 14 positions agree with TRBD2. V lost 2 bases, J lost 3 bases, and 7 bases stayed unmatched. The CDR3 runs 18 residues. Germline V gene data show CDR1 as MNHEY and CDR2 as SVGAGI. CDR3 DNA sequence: TGTGCCAGCAGTTACATCGGGACTAGCGGGAGTTGGACAGATACGCAGTATTTT. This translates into CASSYIGTSGSWTDTQYF.

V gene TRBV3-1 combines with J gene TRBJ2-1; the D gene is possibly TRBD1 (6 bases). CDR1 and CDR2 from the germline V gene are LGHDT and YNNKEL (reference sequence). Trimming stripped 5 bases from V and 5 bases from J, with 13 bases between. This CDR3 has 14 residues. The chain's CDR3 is CASSFSGANNEQFF. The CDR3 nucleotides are TGTGCCAGCAGCTTCTCAGGGGCTAACAATGAGCAGTTCTTC.

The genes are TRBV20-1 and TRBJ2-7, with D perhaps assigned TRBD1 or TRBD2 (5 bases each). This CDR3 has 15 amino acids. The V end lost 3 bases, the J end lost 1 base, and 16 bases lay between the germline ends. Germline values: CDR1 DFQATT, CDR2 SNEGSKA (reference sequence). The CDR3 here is CSARAGTDFSYEQYF. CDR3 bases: TGCAGTGCTAGGGCCGGGACGGACTTTTCCTACGAGCAGTACTTC.

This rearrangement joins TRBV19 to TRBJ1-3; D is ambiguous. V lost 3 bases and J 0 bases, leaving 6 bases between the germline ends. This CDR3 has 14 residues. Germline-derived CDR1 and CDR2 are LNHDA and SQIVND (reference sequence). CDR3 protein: CASSMGSSGNTIYF. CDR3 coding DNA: TGTGCCAGTAGTATGGGGAGCTCTGGAAACACCATATATTTT.

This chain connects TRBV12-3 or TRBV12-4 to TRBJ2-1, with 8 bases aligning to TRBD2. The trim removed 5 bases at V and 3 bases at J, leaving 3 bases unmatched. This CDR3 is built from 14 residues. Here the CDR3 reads CASSTSGDYNEQFF. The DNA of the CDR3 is TGTGCCAGCAGTACTAGCGGAGACTACAATGAGCAGTTCTTC.

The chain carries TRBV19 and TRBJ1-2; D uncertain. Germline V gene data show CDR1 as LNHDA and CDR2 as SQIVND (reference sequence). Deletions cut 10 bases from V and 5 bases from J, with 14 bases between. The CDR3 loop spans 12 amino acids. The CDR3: CATSTKGYGYTF. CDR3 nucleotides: TGTGCCACCAGCACGAAGGGTTATGGCTACACCTTC. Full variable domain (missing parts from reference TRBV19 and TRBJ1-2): DGGITQSPKYLFRKEGQNVTLSCEQNLNHDAMYWYRQDPGQGLRLIYYSQIVNDFQKGDIAEGYSVSREKKESFPLTVTSAQKNPTAFYLCATSTKGYGYTFGSGTRLTVV.

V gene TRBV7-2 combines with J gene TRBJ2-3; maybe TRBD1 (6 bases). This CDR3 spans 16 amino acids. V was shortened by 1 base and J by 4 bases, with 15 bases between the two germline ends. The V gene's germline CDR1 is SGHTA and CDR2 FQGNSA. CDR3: CASSLDLQGPPDTQYF. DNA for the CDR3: TGTGCCAGCAGCTTAGACTTACAGGGTCCCCCAGATACGCAGTATTTT. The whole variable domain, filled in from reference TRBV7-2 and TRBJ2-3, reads GAGVSQSPSNKVTEKGKDVELRCDPISGHTALYWYRQSLGQGLEFLIYFQGNSAPDKSGLPSDRFSAERTGGSVSTLTIQRTQQEDSAVYLCASSLDLQGPPDTQYFGPGTRLTVL.

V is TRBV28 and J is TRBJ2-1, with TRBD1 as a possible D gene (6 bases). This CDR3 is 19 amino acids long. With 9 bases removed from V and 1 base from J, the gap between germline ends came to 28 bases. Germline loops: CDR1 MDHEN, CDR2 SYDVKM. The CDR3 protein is CASRGPGHTMIGSYNEQFF. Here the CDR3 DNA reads TGTGCCAGTCGGGGACCGGGACATACTATGATTGGTTCCTACAATGAGCAGTTCTTC.

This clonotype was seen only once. CDR3 loop: CAWRLEANSYNSPLHF. CDR3 nucleotides: TGTGCCTGGAGATTGGAGGCGAACTCCTATAATTCACCCCTCCACTTT. The chain carries TRBV30 and TRBJ1-6, with no clear D. Germline V gene sequence: CDR1 GTSNPN, CDR2 SVGIG (reference sequence). V was clipped by 3 bases and J by 0 bases, with 12 bases between them. This CDR3 contains 16 residues.

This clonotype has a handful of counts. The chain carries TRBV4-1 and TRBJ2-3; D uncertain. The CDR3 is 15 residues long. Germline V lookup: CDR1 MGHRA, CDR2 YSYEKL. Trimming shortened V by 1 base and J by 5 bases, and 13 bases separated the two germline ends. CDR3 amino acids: CASSQGSLGRDTQYF. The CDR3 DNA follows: TGCGCCAGCAGCCAAGGCTCTTTAGGTAGAGATACGCAGTATTTT.

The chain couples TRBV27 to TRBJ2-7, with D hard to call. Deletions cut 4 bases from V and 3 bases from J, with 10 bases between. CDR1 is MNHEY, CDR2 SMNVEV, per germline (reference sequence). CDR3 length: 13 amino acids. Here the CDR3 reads CASSSSTSYEQYF. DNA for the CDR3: TGTGCCAGCAGTTCCTCGACGAGCTACGAGCAGTACTTC.

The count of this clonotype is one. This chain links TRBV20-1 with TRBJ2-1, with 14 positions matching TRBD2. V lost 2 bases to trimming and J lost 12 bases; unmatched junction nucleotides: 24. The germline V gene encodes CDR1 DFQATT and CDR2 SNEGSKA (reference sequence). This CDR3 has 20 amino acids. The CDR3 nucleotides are TGCAGTGCTAGACCAACGGGACTAGCGGGAGAATTCGACACGTCGGGTGGGCAGTTCTTC. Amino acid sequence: CSARPTGLAGEFDTSGGQFF.

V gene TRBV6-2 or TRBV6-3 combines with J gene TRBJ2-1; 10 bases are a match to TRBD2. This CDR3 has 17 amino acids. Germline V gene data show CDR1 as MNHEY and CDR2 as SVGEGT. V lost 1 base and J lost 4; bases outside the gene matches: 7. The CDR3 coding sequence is TGTGCCAGCAGTTACTTTACGGGACTAGCGACATACAATGAGCAGTTCTTC. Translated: CASSYFTGLATYNEQFF.

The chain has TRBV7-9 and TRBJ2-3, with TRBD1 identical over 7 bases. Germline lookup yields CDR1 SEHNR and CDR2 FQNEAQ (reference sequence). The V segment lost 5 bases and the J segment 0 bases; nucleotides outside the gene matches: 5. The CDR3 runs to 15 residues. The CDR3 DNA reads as TGTGCCAGCAGCATTCCGGGACAGAGCACAGATACGCAGTATTTT. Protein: CASSIPGQSTDTQYF.

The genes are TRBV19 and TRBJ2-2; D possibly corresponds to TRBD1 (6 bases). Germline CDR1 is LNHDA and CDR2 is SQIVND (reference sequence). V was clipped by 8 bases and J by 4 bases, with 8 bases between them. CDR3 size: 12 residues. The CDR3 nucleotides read TGTGCCAGTCAAGGGGGCACCGGGGAGCTGTTTTTT. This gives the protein CASQGGTGELFF.

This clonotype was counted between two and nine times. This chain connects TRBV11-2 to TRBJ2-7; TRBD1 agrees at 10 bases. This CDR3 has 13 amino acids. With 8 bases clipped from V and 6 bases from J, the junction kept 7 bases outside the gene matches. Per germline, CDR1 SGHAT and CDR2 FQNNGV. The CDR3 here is CASGVGTGVEQYF. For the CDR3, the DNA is TGTGCCAGCGGGGTGGGGACAGGGGTCGAGCAGTACTTC.

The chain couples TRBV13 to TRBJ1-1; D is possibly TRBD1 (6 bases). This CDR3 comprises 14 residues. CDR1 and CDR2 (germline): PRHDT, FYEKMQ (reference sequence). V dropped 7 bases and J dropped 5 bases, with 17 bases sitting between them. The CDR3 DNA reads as TGTGCCAGCACCGAGGCGGGGGCCCCTACTGAAGCTTTCTTT. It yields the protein CASTEAGAPTEAFF.

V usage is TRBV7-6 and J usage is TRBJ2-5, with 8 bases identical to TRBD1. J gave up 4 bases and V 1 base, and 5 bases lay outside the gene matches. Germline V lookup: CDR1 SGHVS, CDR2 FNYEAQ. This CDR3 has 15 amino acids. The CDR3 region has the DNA TGTGCCAGCAGCTTAGGACAGGGGTTGGGAGAGACCCAGTACTTC. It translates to CASSLGQGLGETQYF.

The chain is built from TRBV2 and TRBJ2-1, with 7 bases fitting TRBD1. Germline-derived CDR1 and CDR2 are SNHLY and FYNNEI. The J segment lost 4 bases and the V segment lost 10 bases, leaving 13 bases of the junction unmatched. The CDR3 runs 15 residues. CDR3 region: CAIERYRGDYNEQFF. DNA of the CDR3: TGTGCCATCGAGAGGTACAGGGGCGATTACAATGAGCAGTTCTTC.

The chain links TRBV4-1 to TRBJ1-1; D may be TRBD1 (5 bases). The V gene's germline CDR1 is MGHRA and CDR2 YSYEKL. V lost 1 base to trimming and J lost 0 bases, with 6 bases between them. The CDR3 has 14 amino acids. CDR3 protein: CASSQVGVNTEAFF. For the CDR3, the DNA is TGCGCCAGCAGCCAAGTGGGGGTGAACACTGAAGCTTTCTTT.

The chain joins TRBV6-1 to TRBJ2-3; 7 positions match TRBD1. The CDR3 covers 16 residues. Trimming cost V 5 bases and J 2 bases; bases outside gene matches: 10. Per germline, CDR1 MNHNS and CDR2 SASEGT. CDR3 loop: CASSPPGQPDTDTQYF. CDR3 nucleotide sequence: TGTGCCAGCAGTCCACCGGGACAGCCAGACACAGATACGCAGTATTTT.

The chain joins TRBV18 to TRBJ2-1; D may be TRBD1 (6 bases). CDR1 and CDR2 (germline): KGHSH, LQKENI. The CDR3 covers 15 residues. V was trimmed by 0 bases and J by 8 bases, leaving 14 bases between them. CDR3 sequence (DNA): TGTGCCAGCTCACCACCGACAGGAAAGGACCATGAGCAGTTCTTC. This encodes CASSPPTGKDHEQFF.

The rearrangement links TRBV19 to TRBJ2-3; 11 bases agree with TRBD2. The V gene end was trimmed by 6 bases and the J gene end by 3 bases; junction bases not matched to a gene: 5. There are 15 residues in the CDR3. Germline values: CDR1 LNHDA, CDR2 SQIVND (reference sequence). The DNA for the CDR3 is TGTGCCAGTAGCTCACTAGCGGGAGCTACAGATACGCAGTATTTT. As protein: CASSSLAGATDTQYF.

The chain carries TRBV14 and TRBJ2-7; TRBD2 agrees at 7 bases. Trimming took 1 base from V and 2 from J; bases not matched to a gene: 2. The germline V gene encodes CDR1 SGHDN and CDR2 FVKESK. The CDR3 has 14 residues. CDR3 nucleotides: TGTGCCAGCAGCCAAGCTAGCGGAGCCTACGAGCAGTACTTC. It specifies CASSQASGAYEQYF.

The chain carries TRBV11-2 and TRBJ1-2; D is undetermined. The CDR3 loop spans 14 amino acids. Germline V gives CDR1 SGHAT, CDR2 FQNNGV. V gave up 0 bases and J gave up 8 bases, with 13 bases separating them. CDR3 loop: CASSLDSGGNGYTF. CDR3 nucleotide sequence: TGTGCCAGCAGCTTAGATTCAGGTGGGAACGGCTACACCTTC.